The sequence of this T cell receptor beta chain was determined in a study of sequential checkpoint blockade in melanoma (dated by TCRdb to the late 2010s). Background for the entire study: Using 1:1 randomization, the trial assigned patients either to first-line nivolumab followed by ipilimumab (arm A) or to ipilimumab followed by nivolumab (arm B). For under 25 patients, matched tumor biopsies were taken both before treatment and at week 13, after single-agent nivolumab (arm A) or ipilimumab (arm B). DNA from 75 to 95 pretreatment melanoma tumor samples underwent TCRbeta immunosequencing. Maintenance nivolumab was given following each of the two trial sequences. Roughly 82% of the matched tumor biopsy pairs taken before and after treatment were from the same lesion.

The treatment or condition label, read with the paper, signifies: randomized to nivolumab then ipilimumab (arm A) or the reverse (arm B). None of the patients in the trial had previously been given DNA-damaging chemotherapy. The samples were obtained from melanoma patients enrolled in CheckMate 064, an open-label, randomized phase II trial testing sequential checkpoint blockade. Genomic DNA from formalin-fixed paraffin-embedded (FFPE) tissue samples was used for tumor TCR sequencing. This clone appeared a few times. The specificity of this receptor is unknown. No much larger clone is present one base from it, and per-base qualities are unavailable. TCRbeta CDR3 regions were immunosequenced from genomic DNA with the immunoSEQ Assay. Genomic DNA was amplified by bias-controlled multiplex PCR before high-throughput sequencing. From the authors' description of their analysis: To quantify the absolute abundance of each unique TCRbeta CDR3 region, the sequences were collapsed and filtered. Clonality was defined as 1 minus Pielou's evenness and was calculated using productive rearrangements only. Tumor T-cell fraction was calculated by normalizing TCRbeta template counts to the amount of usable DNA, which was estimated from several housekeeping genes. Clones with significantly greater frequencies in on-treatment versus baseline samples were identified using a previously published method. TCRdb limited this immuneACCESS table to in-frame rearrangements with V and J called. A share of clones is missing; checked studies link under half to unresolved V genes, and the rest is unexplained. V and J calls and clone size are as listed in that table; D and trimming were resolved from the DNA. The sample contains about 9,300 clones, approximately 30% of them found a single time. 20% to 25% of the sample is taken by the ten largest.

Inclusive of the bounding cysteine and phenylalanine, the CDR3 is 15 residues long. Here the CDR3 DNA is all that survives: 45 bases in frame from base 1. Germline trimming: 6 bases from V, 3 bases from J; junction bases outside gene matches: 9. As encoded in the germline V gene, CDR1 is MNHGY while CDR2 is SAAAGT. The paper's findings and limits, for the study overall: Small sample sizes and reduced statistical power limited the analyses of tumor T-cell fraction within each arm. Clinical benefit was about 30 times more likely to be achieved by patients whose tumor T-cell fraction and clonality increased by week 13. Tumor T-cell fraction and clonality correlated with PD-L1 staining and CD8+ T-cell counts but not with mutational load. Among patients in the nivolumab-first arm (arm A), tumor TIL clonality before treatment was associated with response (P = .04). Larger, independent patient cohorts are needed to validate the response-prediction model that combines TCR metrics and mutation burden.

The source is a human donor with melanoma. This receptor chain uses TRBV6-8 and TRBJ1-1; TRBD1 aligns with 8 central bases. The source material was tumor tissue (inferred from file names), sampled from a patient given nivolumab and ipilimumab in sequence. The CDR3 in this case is CASSATGTGDTEAFF. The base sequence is TGTGCCAGCAGCGCTACCGGGACAGGAGACACTGAAGCTTTCTTT.